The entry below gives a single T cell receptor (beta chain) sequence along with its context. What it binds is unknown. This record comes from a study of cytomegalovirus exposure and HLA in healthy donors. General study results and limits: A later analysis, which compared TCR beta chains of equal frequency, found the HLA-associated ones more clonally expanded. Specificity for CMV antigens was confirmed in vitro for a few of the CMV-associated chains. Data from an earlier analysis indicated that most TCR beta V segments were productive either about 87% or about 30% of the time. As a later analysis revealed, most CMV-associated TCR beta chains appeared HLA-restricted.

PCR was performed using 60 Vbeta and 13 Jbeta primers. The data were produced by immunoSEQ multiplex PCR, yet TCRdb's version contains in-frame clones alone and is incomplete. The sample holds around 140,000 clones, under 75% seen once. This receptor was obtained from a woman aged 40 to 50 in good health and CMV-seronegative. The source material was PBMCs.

The CDR3, as DNA: TGCGCCAGCAGCCAACAGTGGGACAGGGAGGACTATGGCTACACCTTC. Its protein product is CASSQQWDREDYGYTF. This chain connects TRBV4-3 to TRBJ1-2; 9 nucleotides agree with TRBD1. Germline values: CDR1 LGHNA, CDR2 YSLEER. V trimming: 2 bases; J trimming: 3 bases; junction bases outside the gene matches: 7. The CDR3 runs 16 residues.